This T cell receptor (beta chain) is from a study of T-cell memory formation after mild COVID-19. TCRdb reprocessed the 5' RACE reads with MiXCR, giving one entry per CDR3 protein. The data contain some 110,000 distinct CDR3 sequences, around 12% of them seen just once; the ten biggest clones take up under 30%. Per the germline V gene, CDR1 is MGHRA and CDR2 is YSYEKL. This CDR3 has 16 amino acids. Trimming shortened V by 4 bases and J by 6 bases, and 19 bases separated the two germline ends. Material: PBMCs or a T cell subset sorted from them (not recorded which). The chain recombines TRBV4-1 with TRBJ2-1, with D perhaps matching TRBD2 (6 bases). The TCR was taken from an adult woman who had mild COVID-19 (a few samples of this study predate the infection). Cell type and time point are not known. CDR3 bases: TGCGCCAGCAGCCCGACCGGGACTTCACCCGGCAATGAGCAGTTCTTC. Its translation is CASSPTGTSPGNEQFF.